Shown below are 2 T cell receptor beta chains from a single sample sequenced in a study of T cell responses to AZD1222 COVID-19 vaccine. Profiling relied on immunoSEQ multiplex PCR, and the TCRdb table lists in-frame clones only, not all of them. This table holds more than 85,000 clones, around 86% found once. The input for sequencing was peripheral blood, taken on day 0 of AZD1222 vaccination. These receptors originate from an adult in good health.

The chain couples TRBV2 to TRBJ2-7, with D perhaps being TRBD1 or TRBD2 (6 bases each). This CDR3 comprises 12 residues. From germline, CDR1 is SNHLY and CDR2 FYNNEI. Deletions cut 7 bases from V and 2 bases from J, with 9 bases between. In DNA form, the CDR3 reads TGTGCCAGCAACGGGGGCACCTACGAGCAGTACTTC. This sequence encodes CASNGGTYEQYF.

This clone was seen a single time. J is TRBJ2-3 and V is TRBV5-1, with 9 bases lining up with TRBD2. The V gene's germline CDR1 is SGHRS and CDR2 YFSETQ. The CDR3 is 18 residues long. V gave up 6 bases and J gave up 1 base; unmatched junction bases: 15. CDR3 region: CASTFLGSGRRGTDTQYF. The CDR3 nucleotides read TGCGCCAGCACCTTTCTAGGTAGCGGGAGAAGGGGCACAGATACGCAGTATTTT. Together with reference TRBV5-1 and TRBJ2-3, the CDR3 gives the full variable domain: KAGVTQTPRYLIKTRGQQVTLSCSPISGHRSVSWYQQTPGQGLQFLFEYFSETQRNKGNFPGRFSGRQFSNSRSEMNVSTLELGDSALYLCASTFLGSGRRGTDTQYFGPGTRLTVL.